This TCR beta chain was recorded in a study of neurological immune-mediated disorders (dated by TCRdb to about 2019). Turning to the overall study: Of the 35 or so multiple sclerosis patients, around 30 had relapsing-remitting MS and 3 had secondary progressive MS. Peripheral blood TCR-beta repertoires from patients with HTLV-I-associated myelopathy (HAM/TSP), patients with multiple sclerosis, and healthy controls were compared in the study using UMI-based sequencing. The roughly 99 TCR-beta libraries covered PBMC samples along with longitudinal samples, technical triplicates, and paired sorted CD4+ and CD8+ T-cell subsets. The cohort was made up of approximately 71 subjects, consisting of some 15 HAM/TSP patients, about 34 multiple sclerosis patients and some 20 healthy controls.

cDNA synthesis used template-switch 5'RACE with a primer carrying a 10-nucleotide random unique molecular identifier tagging each TCR transcript. Each sequencing run produced over 160 million TCR-beta sequences covering 15-18 subjects. The RNeasy kit was used to extract total RNA. TCR-beta VDJ regions were amplified with primers for the TCR constant region and the 5'RACE anchor, using the KAPA Real-time Library Amplification kit. A first PCR added sample indexes and Illumina adaptors, and a second PCR then raised library yield. After Ampure bead purification, the TCR product of roughly 650 bp was size-selected on a 2% E-gel SizeSelection system. Before pooling, library quality was assessed on a Bioanalyzer, concentration was determined with Qubit, and library quantification was performed with the Kapa Library Quantification kit. An Illumina HiSeq 2500 sequenced the libraries paired-end 2 x 150 bp. To increase sequence diversity, about 25-31% phiX was spiked into each library pool. From the authors' description of their analysis: The quality-filtered reads were processed with the UMI-based MiGEC pipeline, whose error correction step removed more than 80% of the raw TCR sequences. IMGT germline references were used for aligning VDJ genes, and each clonotype was defined as a unique CDR3 amino acid sequence together with its V-J genes. VDJtools evaluated clonal expansion, Shannon diversity and CDR3 relatedness (CalcPairwiseDistances, ClusterSamples); CLCbio workbench built phylogenetic trees. Expanded clones were defined as having at least 8 unique UMIs, based on coefficient-of-variation modelling across technical triplicates. TCRdb reprocessing: public reads trimmed at Q25 with fastp, clones called with MiXCR, in-frame beta chains kept. Identical CDR3 protein sequences are pooled into one entry, listed with their most common genes and DNA. The V and J calls follow TCRdb's processing rather than the paper's. The sample table contains about 70,000 distinct CDR3 sequences; only one count was recorded for about 5.1% of them. The ten largest clones capture 2.2% of the sample.

For the unsorted PBMC libraries, 2 million PBMCs were stored in RNAlater at -80 degrees C until RNA extraction and were used to generate the libraries. Multiple sclerosis patients were enrolled in a US clinical protocol under which disease progression was evaluated by magnetic resonance imaging. Peripheral blood was subjected to Ficoll-Hypaque density gradient centrifugation to isolate PBMCs, which were then cryopreserved in liquid nitrogen. This clonotype came up once. Its specific antigen is unknown. Per-nucleotide qualities are absent, and no much larger clonotype sits a single base away. A single read is weak support. Unmatched junction bases come to 8, with V trimmed by 3 bases and J by 6 bases. The CDR3 covers 16 residues, taking in both the cysteine and the phenylalanine. Of all the DNA, just the CDR3 is kept, 48 bases in frame from base 1. The study at large found these results: TCR clonal expansion was greatest in HAM/TSP patients and smallest in MS patients, who ranked below even healthy controls. In a phylogenetic analysis, the repertoires of 18 out of 34 MS patients fell into a single cluster of related CDR3 sequences, pointing to a possible signature at the repertoire level. Expanded clones from different subjects shared no identical CDR3 amino acid sequences, which suggests that TCR-beta repertoires were private in all groups. The MS cluster was not associated with any clinical or MRI features, and the authors stated that larger cohorts are needed.

This TCR was recovered from a woman in her seventies with multiple sclerosis. The receptor chain draws on TRBV12-3 or TRBV12-4 and TRBJ2-2; TRBD2 aligns with 9 central bases. Input material: PBMCs. The CDR3 has the sequence CASSFPSGAKAGELFF. Here is the DNA: TGTGCCAGCAGTTTCCCTAGCGGGGCTAAGGCCGGGGAGCTGTTTTTT.